These 25 T cell receptor beta chains originate from one sample sequenced in a study of Ad26.COV2.S vaccination and SARS-CoV-2 variants. Treatment specified: over 15 received Ad26.COV2.S at low or high dose, single or two shots; several received placebo; per-sample allocation not given. Collection of samples fell on day 63 after the first vaccine or placebo injection. Produced via immunoSEQ multiplex PCR; TCRdb's table is partial and in-frame only. This sample yields 350,000 to 600,000 clones, of which 89% are seen a single time; around 1.8% belongs to the top ten. Sequences were derived from peripheral blood, sampled in a trial of Ad26.COV2.S vaccine versus placebo. These receptors all come from a person between 18 and 65 years old who received the Ad26.COV2.S COVID-19 vaccine or a placebo.

The chain employs TRBV15 and TRBJ2-3; 15 bases are shared with TRBD2. The CDR3 contains 19 residues. Trimming at V came to 3 bases and at J to 2 bases, leaving 9 bases not matched to a gene. Germline CDR1 reads LNHNV; CDR2 reads YYDKDF (reference sequence). The CDR3 loop is CATSSSGLAGGLYTDTQYF. The CDR3 coding sequence is TGTGCCACCAGCAGCTCGGGACTAGCGGGGGGCCTTTACACAGATACGCAGTATTTT.

V and J are TRBV14 and TRBJ1-1, with 7 bases identical to TRBD1. Per the germline V gene, CDR1 is SGHDN and CDR2 is FVKESK. Trimming at V came to 4 bases and at J to 1 base, leaving 3 bases not matched to a gene. This CDR3 spans 14 amino acids. The CDR3 DNA follows: TGTGCCAGCAGCCGACGACAGGGGAACACTGAAGCTTTCTTT. Translation: CASSRRQGNTEAFF.

Remarks on this clone: Within the sample, other DNA sequences also encode this same CDR3. The chain joins TRBV6-1 to TRBJ1-2; 7 bases are a match to TRBD1. Germline CDR1 reads MNHNS; CDR2 reads SASEGT. There are 12 residues in the CDR3. Trimming removed 3 bases from V and 5 bases from J; junction bases left unmatched: 0. DNA for the CDR3: TGTGCCAGCAGTGAGACAGGGTATGGCTACACCTTC. Protein sequence: CASSETGYGYTF.

This clone showed up just a few times. The chain combines TRBV5-6 with TRBJ1-1; no clear D. The germline V and J ends were trimmed by 2 bases and 3 bases, with 11 bases remaining between them. The CDR3 consists of 14 residues. The germline V gene encodes CDR1 SGHDT and CDR2 YYEEEE. The CDR3 protein is CASSLLYMDTEAFF. Written as DNA, the CDR3 is TGTGCCAGCAGCTTACTTTATATGGACACTGAAGCTTTCTTT.

This chain joins TRBV7-2 and TRBJ2-7; maybe TRBD1 (6 bases). Germline V lookup: CDR1 SGHTA, CDR2 FQGNSA. This CDR3 region has 14 residues. The V and J ends lost 2 bases and 2 bases respectively, with 10 bases between them. The chain's CDR3 is CASSLPDRPYEQYF. CDR3 DNA: TGTGCCAGCAGCTTACCGGACAGACCCTACGAGCAGTACTTC.

CDR3: CASSQVKGTGYGYTF. The CDR3 nucleotides are TGTGCCAGCAGCCAAGTGAAAGGGACAGGCTATGGCTACACCTTC. The rearrangement links TRBV3-1 (or the pseudogene TRBV3-2) to TRBJ1-2; 8 nucleotides line up with TRBD1. V lost 1 base, J lost 4 bases, and 5 bases stayed unmatched. Germline CDR1 and CDR2: LGHDT and YNNKEL (reference sequence). The CDR3 is made up of 15 amino acids.

The chain recombines TRBV7-9 with TRBJ2-3, with 8 bases aligning to TRBD2. The ends lost 3 bases at V and 2 bases at J; junction bases unmatched: 1. The CDR3 consists of 14 residues. Germline assignment: CDR1 SEHNR and CDR2 FQNEAQ (reference sequence). The CDR3 bases are TGTGCCAGCAGCTTTAGCGGGGCCACAGATACGCAGTATTTT. This codes for CASSFSGATDTQYF.

This clone appeared a few times. In the same sample, other DNA sequences code for this CDR3. The V call is TRBV19, the J call TRBJ1-2, with D maybe TRBD1 (6 bases). Trimming removed 2 bases at V and 0 bases at J, with 10 bases between. This CDR3 contains 15 residues. From germline, CDR1 is LNHDA and CDR2 SQIVND (reference sequence). Written as DNA, the CDR3 is TGTGCCAGTAGTATAACAGGGACCTCTAACTATGGCTACACCTTC. Protein product: CASSITGTSNYGYTF.

This clone has just one count. CDR3 DNA sequence: TGTGCCAGTAGATCGATCACCACAGATACGCAGTATTTT. Protein sequence: CASRSITTDTQYF. The chain combines TRBV19 with TRBJ2-3; no clear D. CDR3 length equals 13 residues. Per the germline V gene, CDR1 is LNHDA and CDR2 is SQIVND (reference sequence). V was cut by 6 bases and J by 2 bases, with 9 bases left in between.

V usage is TRBV19 and J usage is TRBJ2-1; a weak D match, TRBD2 (6 bases). The CDR3 is 14 amino acids. CDR1 is LNHDA and CDR2 is SQIVND in the germline V gene (reference sequence). V was clipped by 5 bases and J by 1 base, with 9 bases between them. CDR3 nucleotide sequence: TGTGCCAGTAGTTTCGGGGGTTCCTACAATGAGCAGTTCTTC. Translating it yields CASSFGGSYNEQFF.

The chain joins TRBV7-9 to TRBJ1-4; D gene ambiguous. Germline loops: CDR1 SEHNR, CDR2 FQNEAQ (reference sequence). Trimming removed 3 bases at V and 5 bases at J, with 13 bases between. The CDR3 totals 15 residues. CDR3: CASSFTTGLNEKLFF. In DNA, the CDR3 is TGTGCCAGCAGCTTCACAACCGGGTTAAATGAAAAACTGTTTTTT.

V and J are TRBV19 and TRBJ1-5; D is possibly TRBD1 (6 bases). Germline V CDR1 and CDR2: LNHDA, SQIVND (reference sequence). The CDR3 has 13 amino acids. The V end was cut by 6 bases, the J end by 6 bases, with 12 bases between. The CDR3 nucleotides read TGTGCCAGTAGGGACAGTATGAGTCAGCCCCAGCATTTT. Encoded protein: CASRDSMSQPQHF.

The chain uses TRBV3-1 (or the pseudogene TRBV3-2) and TRBJ1-4; the D is unclear. CDR3 length: 11 residues. V lost 6 bases to trimming and J lost 7 bases, with 6 bases between them. Germline assignment: CDR1 LGHDT and CDR2 YNNKEL (reference sequence). The CDR3 reads CASSRGEKLFF. In nucleotides, the CDR3 is TGTGCCAGCAGTCGGGGTGAAAAACTGTTTTTT.

The chain combines TRBV5-8 with TRBJ2-5; weak D call: TRBD2 (6 bases). Trimming took 6 bases from V and 5 from J, leaving 14 bases between them. The CDR3 covers 13 residues. Germline CDR1 reads SGHTS; CDR2 reads YDEGEE. CDR3 in amino acids: CASTNWGGETQYF. In nucleotides, the CDR3 is TGTGCCAGCACCAACTGGGGAGGCGAGACCCAGTACTTC. The full variable domain, with the rest looked up from reference TRBV5-8 and TRBJ2-5, is EAGVTQSPTHLIKTRGQQATLRCSPISGHTSVYWYQQALGLGLQFLLWYDEGEERNRGNFPPRFSGRQFPNYSSELNVNALELEDSALYLCASTNWGGETQYFGPGTRLLVL.

V gene TRBV11-2 combines with J gene TRBJ2-3; no definite D call. This CDR3 has 16 residues. The V end was cut by 0 bases, the J end by 4 bases, with 14 bases between. Germline CDR1 is SGHAT and CDR2 is FQNNGV. The CDR3 region has the DNA TGTGCCAGCAGCTTAGATTTCGGTTCCGTAGCAGATACGCAGTATTTT. Translated: CASSLDFGSVADTQYF.

The chain carries TRBV28 and TRBJ1-2, with D tentatively TRBD1 (6 bases). This CDR3 is 17 amino acids long. The germline gives CDR1 MDHEN, CDR2 SYDVKM. Between the trimmed V and J ends, which lost 1 base and 3 bases, there was a span of 18 bases. The CDR3, as DNA: TGTGCCAGCAGTTTATTCTACCCGCGGGGGGCACACTATGGCTACACCTTC. This codes for CASSLFYPRGAHYGYTF.

The CDR3 reads CASSATGVSLYEQYF. The CDR3 nucleotides read TGTGCCAGCAGCGCGACAGGGGTTTCCCTCTACGAGCAGTACTTC. V usage is TRBV5-4 and J usage is TRBJ2-7; TRBD1 agrees at 8 bases. This CDR3 comprises 15 residues. V lost 4 bases, J lost 3 bases, and 9 bases stayed unmatched. Looked up from germline, CDR1 is SGHNT and CDR2 is YYREEE (reference sequence).

This rearrangement joins TRBV19 to TRBJ2-7; 7 bases match TRBD1. This CDR3 contains 15 residues. Germline lookup yields CDR1 LNHDA and CDR2 SQIVND (reference sequence). V lost 5 bases to trimming and J lost 3 bases; unmatched junction nucleotides: 10. For the CDR3, the DNA is TGTGCCAGTAGTCGCTTTAGGGGACAGAGCTACGAGCAGTACTTC. Translation gives CASSRFRGQSYEQYF.

The rearrangement links TRBV5-1 to TRBJ1-2, with 8 bases fitting TRBD1. Trimming cost V 2 bases and J 2 bases; bases outside gene matches: 2. This CDR3 comprises 14 residues. Germline CDR1 reads SGHRS; CDR2 reads YFSETQ. CDR3 nucleotides: TGCGCCAGCAGCTTCCAGGGGGCGAACTATGGCTACACCTTC. This codes for CASSFQGANYGYTF.

Details on this clone: Other nucleotide sequences from this sample produce the same CDR3. The chain has TRBV6-5 and TRBJ2-7, with 11 bases aligning to TRBD2. The V and J ends lost 6 bases and 1 base, in that order; junction bases with no gene match: 2. Germline assignment: CDR1 MNHEY and CDR2 SVGAGI. This CDR3 is built from 14 residues. CDR3 in DNA: TGTGCCAGCAGAGGGACTAGCGGATCCTACGAGCAGTACTTC. As protein: CASRGTSGSYEQYF.

J is TRBJ1-3 and V is TRBV5-1, with unresolved D. CDR3 length: 19 amino acids. Per the germline V gene, CDR1 is SGHRS and CDR2 is YFSETQ. Trimming shortened V by 0 bases and J by 0 bases, and 19 bases separated the two germline ends. CDR3 protein: CASSLDSSLSLYSGNTIYF. The CDR3 region has the DNA TGCGCCAGCAGCTTGGACAGCTCCTTAAGTCTCTACTCTGGAAACACCATATATTTT.

The V call is TRBV2, the J call TRBJ2-1; D might be TRBD2 (5 bases). This CDR3 spans 16 amino acids. The germline CDR1 and CDR2 sequences are SNHLY and FYNNEI. The V gene lost 4 bases and the J gene lost 4 bases, with 17 bases spanning the gap. CDR3 DNA: TGTGCCAGCAGTGCCGCTCTAGGCGGGTTTTACAATGAGCAGTTCTTC. The encoded protein is CASSAALGGFYNEQFF.

The chain recombines TRBV5-1 with TRBJ2-3; the D gene is possibly TRBD2 (5 bases). V was shortened by 10 bases and J by 11 bases, with 29 bases between the two germline ends. This CDR3 is built from 15 residues. Germline V lookup: CDR1 SGHRS, CDR2 YFSETQ. CDR3 nucleotide sequence: TGCGCCTCCAAACACACACTAGTCCCCAATACGGGGCAGTATTTT. Protein: CASKHTLVPNTGQYF.

A note on this clone: At one boundary the junction diverges from the germline segment, which might be a read error. The genes are TRBV5-1 and TRBJ1-4, with D possibly matching TRBD1 (5 bases). The CDR3 has 15 residues. The germline gives CDR1 SGHRS, CDR2 YFSETQ. This CDR3 reads CASTLAQGTNEKLFF. The DNA for the CDR3 is TGCGCCAGCACCTTGGCCCAGGGAACTAATGAAAAACTGTTTTTT.

The CDR3 region has the DNA TGTGCCTCGCAAATGACCAACTATGGCTACACCTTC. This gives the protein CASQMTNYGYTF. J is TRBJ1-2 and V is TRBV30; D not certain. V was cut by 7 bases and J by 2 bases, with 11 bases left in between. CDR1 GTSNPN and CDR2 SVGIG come from the germline V gene (reference sequence). The CDR3 covers 12 residues.